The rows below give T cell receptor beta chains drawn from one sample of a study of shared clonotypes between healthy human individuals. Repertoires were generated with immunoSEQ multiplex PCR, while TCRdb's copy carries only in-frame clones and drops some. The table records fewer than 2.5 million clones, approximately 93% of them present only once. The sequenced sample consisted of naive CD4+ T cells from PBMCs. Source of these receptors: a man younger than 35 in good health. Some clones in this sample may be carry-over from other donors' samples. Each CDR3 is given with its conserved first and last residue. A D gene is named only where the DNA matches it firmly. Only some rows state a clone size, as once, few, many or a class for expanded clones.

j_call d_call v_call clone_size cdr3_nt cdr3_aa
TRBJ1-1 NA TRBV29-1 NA TGCAGCGTTTCCCCCAGATTGAACACTGAAGCTTTCTTT CSVSPRLNTEAFF
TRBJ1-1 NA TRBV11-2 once TGTGCCAGCGGTGGCGCGGGGCAGCAGAACACTGAAGCTTTCTTT CASGGAGQQNTEAFF
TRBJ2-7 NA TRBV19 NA TGTGCCAGTAGGGCTCGCTACGAGCAGTACTTC CASRARYEQYF
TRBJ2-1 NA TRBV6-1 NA TGTGCCAGCAGTGAAGCACTAGCCAACAGGGGCAATGAGCAGTTCTTC CASSEALANRGNEQFF
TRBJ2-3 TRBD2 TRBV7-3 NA TGTGCCAGCAGCTTATATGGCGGGAGGGCAACAGATACGCAGTATTTT CASSLYGGRATDTQYF
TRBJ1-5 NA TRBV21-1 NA TGTGCCAGCAGCAAAGCAGTCGTAAAGGGGATTATTAGCAATCAGCCCCAGCATTTT CASSKAVVKGIISNQPQHF
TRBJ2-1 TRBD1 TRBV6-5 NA TGTGCCAGCGGCCAAGGACAGGGTCAGTTCTTC CASGQGQGQFF
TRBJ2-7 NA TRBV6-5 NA TGTGCCAGCAGTCCCTCTCGAGACAGTACCTACGAGCAGTACTTC CASSPSRDSTYEQYF
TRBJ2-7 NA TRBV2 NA TGTGCCAGCAGTGCGCTACGGACAATCTACGAGCAGTACTTC CASSALRTIYEQYF
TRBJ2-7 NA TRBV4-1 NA TGCGCCAGCAGCCAAGAAAGCGGCCCGGCTCCCTACGAGCAGTACTTC CASSQESGPAPYEQYF
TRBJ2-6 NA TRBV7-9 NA TGTGCCAGCAGCTTACTCGGGCGGTTAAACTCTGGGGCCAACGTCCTGACTTTC CASSLLGRLNSGANVLTF
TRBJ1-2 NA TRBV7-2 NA TGTGCCAGCAGCCTCCCTGGTCAGGACCGTGGCTACACCTTC CASSLPGQDRGYTF
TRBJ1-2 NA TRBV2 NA TGTGCCAGCATTTTCCTTTCAGGGCAGGATGGCTACACCTTC CASIFLSGQDGYTF
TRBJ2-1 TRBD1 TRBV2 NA TGTGCCAGCAGACACCGGGACAGGGGGCTCTACAATGAGCAGTTCTTC CASRHRDRGLYNEQFF
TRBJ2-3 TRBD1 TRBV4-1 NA TGCGCCAGCAGCCCATACGGCGTTCAACAGGGGGCGTCCACAGATACGCAGTATTTT CASSPYGVQQGASTDTQYF
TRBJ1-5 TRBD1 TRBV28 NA TGTGCCAGCAGTTTACAGGGGGCCACTCAGCCCCAGCATTTT CASSLQGATQPQHF